This TCR beta chain originates from a study of T-cell reconstitution after alpha-beta-depleted transplantation in children. At least ten counts were recorded for this clonotype. The CDR3 totals 16 residues. The ends lost 6 bases at V and 0 bases at J; junction bases unmatched: 2. Preparation of the TCRbeta library was carried out with unique molecular identifiers. TCRdb reanalysed the PCR reads using MiXCR and keeps one entry per CDR3 protein. Of 350,000 to 450,000 distinct CDR3 sequences listed, about a fifth are singletons. The chain couples TRBV12-3 or TRBV12-4 to TRBJ2-1; 13 positions agree with TRBD2. This clonotype was sampled from a human donor who donated a stem cell graft to a child with acute myeloid leukemia. The starting material was PBMCs from the stem cell graft donor, obtained from the stem cell graft. The CDR3, as DNA: TGTGCCAGCAGCTGGACTAGCGGGAGCTCCTACAATGAGCAGTTCTTC. Translating gives CASSWTSGSSYNEQFF.